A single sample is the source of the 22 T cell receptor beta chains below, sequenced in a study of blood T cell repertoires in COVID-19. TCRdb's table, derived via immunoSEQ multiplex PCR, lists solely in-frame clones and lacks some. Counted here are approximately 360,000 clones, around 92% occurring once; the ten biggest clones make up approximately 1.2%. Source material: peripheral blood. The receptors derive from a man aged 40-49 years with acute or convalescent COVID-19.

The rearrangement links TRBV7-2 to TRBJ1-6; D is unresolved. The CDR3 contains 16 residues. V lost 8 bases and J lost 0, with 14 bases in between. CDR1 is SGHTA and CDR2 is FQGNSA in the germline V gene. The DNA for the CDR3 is TGTGCCAGCCCCTGCCGCGTCGGCTCCTATAATTCACCCCTCCACTTT. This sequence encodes CASPCRVGSYNSPLHF.

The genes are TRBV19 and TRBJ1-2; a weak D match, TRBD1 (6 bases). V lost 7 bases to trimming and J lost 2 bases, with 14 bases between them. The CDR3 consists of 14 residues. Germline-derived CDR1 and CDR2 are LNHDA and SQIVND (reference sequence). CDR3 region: CASTSLDRNYGYTF. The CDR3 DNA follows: TGTGCCAGTACCTCACTTGACAGGAACTATGGCTACACCTTC.

The CDR3: CASSQVRTGGNEKLFF. The CDR3 bases are TGCGCCAGCAGCCAAGTCCGGACAGGGGGGAATGAAAAACTGTTTTTT. The chain is built from TRBV4-1 and TRBJ1-4; TRBD1 aligns across 10 bases. The CDR3 is 16 amino acids. Looked up from germline, CDR1 is MGHRA and CDR2 is YSYEKL. Losses at the gene ends were 1 base for V and 5 bases for J; bases not matched to a gene: 4.

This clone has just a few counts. CDR3 DNA sequence: TGTGCCAGCAGCGCCAGACAGGGGGGTGATGAGCAGTTCTTC. It is translated as CASSARQGGDEQFF. The chain employs TRBV7-9 and TRBJ2-1, with TRBD1 matching 9 bases. The junction had 7 bases not matched to a gene; V was cut back by 5 bases and J by 8 bases. The germline CDR1 and CDR2 sequences are SEHNR and FQNEAQ (reference sequence). This CDR3 contains 14 residues.

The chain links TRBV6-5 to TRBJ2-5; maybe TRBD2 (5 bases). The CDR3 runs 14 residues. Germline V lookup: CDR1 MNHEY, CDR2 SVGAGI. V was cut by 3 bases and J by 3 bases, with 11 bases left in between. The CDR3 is CASSYNEGEETQYF. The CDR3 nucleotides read TGTGCCAGCAGTTATAACGAGGGAGAAGAGACCCAGTACTTC.

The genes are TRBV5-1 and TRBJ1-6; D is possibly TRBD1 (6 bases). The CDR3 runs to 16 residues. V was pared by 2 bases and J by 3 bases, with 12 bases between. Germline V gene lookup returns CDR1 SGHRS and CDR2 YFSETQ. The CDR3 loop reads CASSLETGNYNSPLHF. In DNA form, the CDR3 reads TGCGCCAGCAGCTTAGAAACAGGGAACTATAATTCACCCCTCCACTTT.

CDR3 protein: CASSRITGTGDTEAFF. CDR3 DNA: TGTGCCAGCAGTCGAATCACAGGGACCGGCGACACTGAAGCTTTCTTT. The chain carries TRBV28 and TRBJ1-1, with D tentatively TRBD1 (6 bases). This CDR3 comprises 16 residues. Between the trimmed V and J ends, which lost 5 bases and 3 bases, there was a span of 19 bases. Per the germline V gene, CDR1 is MDHEN and CDR2 is SYDVKM.

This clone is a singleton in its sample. As DNA, the CDR3 is TGTGCCAGTAGGGATACAGAAAGAAATACCTATGGCTACACCTTC. Protein sequence: CASRDTERNTYGYTF. V gene TRBV19 combines with J gene TRBJ1-2; D is unresolved. This CDR3 has 15 residues. V was shortened by 6 bases and J by 4 bases, with 18 bases between the two germline ends. CDR1 is LNHDA, CDR2 SQIVND, per germline (reference sequence).

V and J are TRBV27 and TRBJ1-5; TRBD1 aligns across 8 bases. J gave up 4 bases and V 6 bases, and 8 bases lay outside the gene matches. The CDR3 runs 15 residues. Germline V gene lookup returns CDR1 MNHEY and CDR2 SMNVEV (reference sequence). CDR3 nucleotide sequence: TGTGCCAGCAGGAAGACAGGGGTAATTAATCAGCCCCAGCATTTT. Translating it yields CASRKTGVINQPQHF.

In nucleotides, the CDR3 is TGTGCCAGCAGCCAGACCCCGAGGGAAGATACGCAGTATTTT. Translation: CASSQTPREDTQYF. The chain carries TRBV3-1 (or the pseudogene TRBV3-2) and TRBJ2-3, with a weak D call TRBD2 (5 bases). Germline CDR1 and CDR2: LGHDT and YNNKEL (reference sequence). The V gene lost 3 bases and the J gene lost 5 bases, with 12 bases spanning the gap. The CDR3 contains 14 residues.

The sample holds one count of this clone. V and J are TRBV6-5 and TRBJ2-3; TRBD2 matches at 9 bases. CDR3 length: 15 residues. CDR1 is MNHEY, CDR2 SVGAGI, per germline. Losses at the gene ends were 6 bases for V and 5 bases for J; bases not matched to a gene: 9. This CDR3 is CASRDGAGGQDTQYF. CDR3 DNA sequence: TGTGCCAGCAGAGACGGGGCGGGGGGGCAAGATACGCAGTATTTT.

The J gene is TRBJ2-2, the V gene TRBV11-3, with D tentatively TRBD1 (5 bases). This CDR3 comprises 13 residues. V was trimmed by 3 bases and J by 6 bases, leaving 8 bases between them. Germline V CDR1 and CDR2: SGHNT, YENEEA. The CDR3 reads CASSFGAPGELFF. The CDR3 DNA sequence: TGTGCCAGCAGCTTTGGGGCTCCCGGGGAGCTGTTTTTT.

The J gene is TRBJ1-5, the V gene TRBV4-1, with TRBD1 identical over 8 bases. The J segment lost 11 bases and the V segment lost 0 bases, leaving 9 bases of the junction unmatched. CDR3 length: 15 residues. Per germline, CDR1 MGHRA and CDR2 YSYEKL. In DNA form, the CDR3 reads TGCGCCAGCAGCCAAGATACAGGGGGGGGGTGGGCCCAGCATTTT. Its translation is CASSQDTGGGWAQHF.

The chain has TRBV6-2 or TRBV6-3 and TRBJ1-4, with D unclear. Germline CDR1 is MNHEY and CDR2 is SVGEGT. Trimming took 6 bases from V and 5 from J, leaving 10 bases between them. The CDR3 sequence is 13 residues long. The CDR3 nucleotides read TGTGCCAGCAGCTTGGGAGGAAATGAAAAACTGTTTTTT. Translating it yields CASSLGGNEKLFF.

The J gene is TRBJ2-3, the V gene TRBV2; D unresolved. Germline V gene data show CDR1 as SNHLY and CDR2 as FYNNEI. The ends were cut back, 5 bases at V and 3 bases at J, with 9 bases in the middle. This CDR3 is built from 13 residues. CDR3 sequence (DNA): TGTGCCAGCAGTTCCCACTCGACAGATACGCAGTATTTT. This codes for CASSSHSTDTQYF.

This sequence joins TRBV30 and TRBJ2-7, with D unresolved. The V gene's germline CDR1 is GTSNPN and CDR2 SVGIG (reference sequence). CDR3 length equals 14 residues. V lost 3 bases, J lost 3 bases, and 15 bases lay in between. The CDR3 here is CAWRAVGGFYEQYF. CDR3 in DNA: TGTGCCTGGAGGGCCGTTGGTGGTTTCTACGAGCAGTACTTC.

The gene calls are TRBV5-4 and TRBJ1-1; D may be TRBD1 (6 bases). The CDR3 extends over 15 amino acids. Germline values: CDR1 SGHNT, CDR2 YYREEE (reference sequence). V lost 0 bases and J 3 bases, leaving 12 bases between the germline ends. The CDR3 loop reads CASSLARGGYTEAFF. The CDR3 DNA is TGTGCCAGCAGCTTGGCAAGAGGGGGATACACTGAAGCTTTCTTT.

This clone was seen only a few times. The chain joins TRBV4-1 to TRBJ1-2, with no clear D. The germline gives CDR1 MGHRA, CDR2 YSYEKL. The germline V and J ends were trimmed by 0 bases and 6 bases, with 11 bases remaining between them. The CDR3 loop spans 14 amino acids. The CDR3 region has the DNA TGCGCCAGCAGCCAAGATCGAGGAACCCATGGCTACACCTTC. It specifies CASSQDRGTHGYTF.

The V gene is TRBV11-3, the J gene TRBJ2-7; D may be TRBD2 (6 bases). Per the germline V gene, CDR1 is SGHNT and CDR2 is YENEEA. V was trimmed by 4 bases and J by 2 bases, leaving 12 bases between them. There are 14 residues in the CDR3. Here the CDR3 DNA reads TGTGCCAGCAGCTCGGGACTGGAGACCTACGAGCAGTACTTC. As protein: CASSSGLETYEQYF.

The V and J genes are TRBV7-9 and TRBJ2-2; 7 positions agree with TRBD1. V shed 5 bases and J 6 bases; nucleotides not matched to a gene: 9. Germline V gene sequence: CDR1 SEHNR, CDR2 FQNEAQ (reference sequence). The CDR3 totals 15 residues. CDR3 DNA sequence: TGTGCCAGCAGCCATGACAGGGCGTTTTCCGGGGAGCTGTTTTTT. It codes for CASSHDRAFSGELFF.

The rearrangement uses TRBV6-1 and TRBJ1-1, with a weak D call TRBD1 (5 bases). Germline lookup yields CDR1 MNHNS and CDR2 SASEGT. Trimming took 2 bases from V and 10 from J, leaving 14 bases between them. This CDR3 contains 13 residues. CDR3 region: CASSESPSGGAFF. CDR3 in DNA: TGTGCCAGCAGTGAATCTCCATCGGGGGGAGCTTTCTTT.

The CDR3 coding sequence is TGTGCCATCAGTGGTACAGGGGGGACTGAAGCTTTCTTT. Translated: CAISGTGGTEAFF. The rearrangement joins TRBV10-3 to TRBJ1-1; 8 bases match TRBD1. J gave up 5 bases and V 4 bases, and 3 bases lay outside the gene matches. CDR3 length equals 13 residues. Per germline, CDR1 ENHRY and CDR2 SYGVKD.